These T cell receptor beta chains were read from a single sample in a study of control samples from healthy donors and cancer patients. Here immunoSEQ multiplex PCR was the method, and the copy in TCRdb shows in-frame clones only, minus some. The data show around 70,000 clones, with 75% to 85% seen just once and less than 20% held by the top ten. Sequencing was performed on blood. The receptors were gathered from a man aged 60 to 75 in good health. Both conserved end residues are part of each CDR3.

CDR3aa	v_gene	j_gene	len
CASRVSGSSYNEQFF	TRBV5-4	TRBJ2-1	15
CASSRQVNTEAFF	TRBV11-2	TRBJ1-1	13
CASSLSGTGDRETQYF	TRBV28	TRBJ2-5	16
CASTMPSKEAYEQYF	TRBV7-8	TRBJ2-7	15
CASSSPGTPKADTQYF	TRBV28	TRBJ2-3	16
CASSPSGLLETQYF	TRBV3-1/TRBV3-2	TRBJ2-5	14
CASSPEGGGHNNEQFF	TRBV18	TRBJ2-1	16
CASSTRTDTEAFF	TRBV9	TRBJ1-1	13
CASSLGPSGGPRDTQYF	TRBV7-2	TRBJ2-3	17
CASSQDRDRDNEQFF	TRBV4-1	TRBJ2-1	15
CASSSLVATQYF	TRBV12-3/TRBV12-4	TRBJ2-5	12
CASSPRDRGKGQYF	TRBV3-1/TRBV3-2	TRBJ2-7	14
CASSSHLTSSEQFF	TRBV7-9	TRBJ2-1	14
CASSLAAGGVQYF	TRBV7-6	TRBJ2-7	13
CASSPGSHPRQYF	TRBV27	TRBJ2-7	13
CSAHRGDTQYF	TRBV20-1	TRBJ2-3	11
CASSLGYNEQFF	TRBV7-9	TRBJ2-1	12
CASSYALGTGYGYTF	TRBV6-5	TRBJ1-2	15
CASSFRAQETQYF	TRBV7-2	TRBJ2-5	13
CASSLDRFSGRETQYF	TRBV11-2	TRBJ2-5	16
CSVEQVGNYGYTF	TRBV29-1	TRBJ1-2	13
CAISGQNQPQHF	TRBV10-3	TRBJ1-5	12
CASSPRDSRSYEQYF	TRBV10-2	TRBJ2-7	15
CASSRLAAVAYNEQFF	TRBV27	TRBJ2-1	16